A selection of T cell receptor beta chains follows, all from one sample in a study of regulatory T cells in long-lasting Graves disease. MiXCR was run by TCRdb on the multiplex PCR reads, yielding one entry per CDR3 protein. The sample includes about 420,000 distinct CDR3 sequences, about a quarter of them seen just once. Sample: peripheral blood mononuclear cells (PBMCs), taken when the disease was refractory, from a patient treated with antithyroid drugs. Source of these receptors: a female donor with Graves disease. The CDR3 runs from the conserved cysteine through the conserved F or W. The D gene is left open where the match is weak. Rows may omit the clone size; those that give it use once, few, many or a size class.

j_gene: TRBJ2-7; v_gene: TRBV7-9; abundance: few; d_gene: -; CDR3aa: CASSLGTETGIFSYEQYF; CDR3nt: TGTGCCAGCAGCTTGGGAACCGAAACCGGAATTTTCTCCTACGAGCAGTACTTC
j_gene: TRBJ2-2; v_gene: TRBV7-2; abundance: few; d_gene: -; CDR3aa: CASSLVAGGNTGELFF; CDR3nt: TGTGCCAGCAGCTTAGTCGCTGGAGGGAACACCGGGGAGCTGTTTTTT
j_gene: TRBJ2-7; v_gene: TRBV19; abundance: -; d_gene: -; CDR3aa: CASSIASRFTPYEQYF; CDR3nt: TGTGCCAGTAGTATAGCATCCCGTTTCACTCCCTACGAGCAGTACTTC
j_gene: TRBJ1-3; v_gene: TRBV2; abundance: many; d_gene: -; CDR3aa: CASSGKESIYF; CDR3nt: TGTGCCAGCAGTGGAAAGGAGTCCATATATTTT
j_gene: TRBJ1-1; v_gene: TRBV7-7; abundance: few; d_gene: -; CDR3aa: CASRREGPSTEAFF; CDR3nt: TGTGCCAGCAGACGCGAGGGCCCCAGCACTGAAGCTTTCTTT
j_gene: TRBJ2-7; v_gene: TRBV6-1; abundance: many; d_gene: TRBD2; CDR3aa: CASGDRLAGGPYEQYF; CDR3nt: TGTGCCAGCGGCGATCGACTAGCGGGAGGGCCCTACGAGCAGTACTTC
j_gene: TRBJ1-1; v_gene: TRBV15; abundance: -; d_gene: -; CDR3aa: CATSRRGEGRAFF; CDR3nt: TGTGCCACCAGCAGACGGGGTGAGGGTCGAGCTTTCTTT
j_gene: TRBJ1-5; v_gene: TRBV3-1; abundance: many; d_gene: -; CDR3aa: CASSQDHSNQPQHF; CDR3nt: TGTGCCAGCAGCCAAGACCACAGCAATCAGCCCCAGCATTTT
j_gene: TRBJ2-7; v_gene: TRBV27; abundance: few; d_gene: TRBD2; CDR3aa: CASSFSKRGAYEQYF; CDR3nt: TGTGCCAGCAGTTTCTCCAAGCGGGGAGCCTACGAGCAGTACTTC
j_gene: TRBJ2-5; v_gene: TRBV11-2; abundance: -; d_gene: TRBD1; CDR3aa: CASSFSGTGGETQYF; CDR3nt: TGTGCCAGCAGCTTCTCTGGGACAGGGGGAGAGACCCAGTACTTC
j_gene: TRBJ2-5; v_gene: TRBV5-1; abundance: -; d_gene: -; CDR3aa: CASSFNSGREETRYF; CDR3nt: TGCGCCAGCAGCTTCAACTCCGGCAGGGAAGAGACCCGGTACTTC
j_gene: TRBJ1-1; v_gene: TRBV28; abundance: -; d_gene: -; CDR3aa: CASSFMTVTEAFF; CDR3nt: TGTGCCAGCAGTTTTATGACAGTCACCGAAGCTTTCTTT
j_gene: TRBJ2-7; v_gene: TRBV20-1; abundance: -; d_gene: -; CDR3aa: CSARGLGLREQYF; CDR3nt: TGCAGTGCTAGGGGCCTAGGCCTCCGGGAGCAGTACTTC
j_gene: TRBJ2-5; v_gene: TRBV30; abundance: many; d_gene: -; CDR3aa: CAWIEGYRETQYF; CDR3nt: TGTGCCTGGATAGAGGGTTATAGGGAGACCCAGTACTTC
j_gene: TRBJ2-7; v_gene: TRBV7-2; abundance: many; d_gene: -; CDR3aa: CASTPGPVYEQYF; CDR3nt: TGTGCCAGCACTCCGGGACCCGTCTACGAGCAGTACTTC
j_gene: TRBJ2-7; v_gene: TRBV12-3/TRBV12-4; abundance: many; d_gene: TRBD1; CDR3aa: CASSAGQGATRQYF; CDR3nt: TGTGCCAGCAGTGCGGGACAGGGGGCTACGAGGCAGTACTTC
j_gene: TRBJ1-2; v_gene: TRBV20-1; abundance: -; d_gene: -; CDR3aa: CSAWENYGYTF; CDR3nt: TGCAGTGCCTGGGAGAACTATGGCTACACCTTC
j_gene: TRBJ2-1; v_gene: TRBV2; abundance: -; d_gene: -; CDR3aa: CASSGLTSYNEQFF; CDR3nt: TGTGCCAGCAGCGGACTGACCTCCTACAATGAGCAGTTCTTC
j_gene: TRBJ1-2; v_gene: TRBV20-1; abundance: many; d_gene: -; CDR3aa: CSARRGDYGYTF; CDR3nt: TGCAGTGCTAGGAGAGGGGACTATGGCTACACCTTC
j_gene: TRBJ2-5; v_gene: TRBV29-1; abundance: many; d_gene: -; CDR3aa: CSVEAGNPQETQYF; CDR3nt: TGCAGCGTTGAAGCTGGGAACCCTCAAGAGACCCAGTACTTC
j_gene: TRBJ1-4; v_gene: TRBV10-3; abundance: few; d_gene: TRBD1; CDR3aa: CAISGAGGAEKLFF; CDR3nt: TGTGCCATCAGTGGGGCAGGGGGCGCTGAAAAACTGTTTTTT
j_gene: TRBJ1-2; v_gene: TRBV28; abundance: many; d_gene: -; CDR3aa: CASSLWGDYGYTF; CDR3nt: TGTGCCAGCAGTTTATGGGGGGACTATGGCTACACCTTC
j_gene: TRBJ1-1; v_gene: TRBV2; abundance: -; d_gene: -; CDR3aa: CASSPGPGAFF; CDR3nt: TGTGCCAGTTCGCCGGGACCAGGAGCTTTCTTT
j_gene: TRBJ1-1; v_gene: TRBV5-5; abundance: few; d_gene: -; CDR3aa: CASSLDGPGRWVEAFF; CDR3nt: TGTGCCAGCAGCTTGGATGGCCCAGGCAGGTGGGTTGAAGCTTTCTTT
j_gene: TRBJ2-7; v_gene: TRBV30; abundance: -; d_gene: TRBD2; CDR3aa: CAWSVVGGTVHRSSYEQYF; CDR3nt: TGTGCCTGGAGTGTAGTCGGGGGGACTGTCCATAGGAGCTCCTACGAGCAGTACTTC
j_gene: TRBJ2-5; v_gene: TRBV9; abundance: few; d_gene: -; CDR3aa: CASSEGGGTQYF; CDR3nt: TGTGCCAGCAGCGAGGGGGGGGGGACCCAGTACTTC
j_gene: TRBJ2-2; v_gene: TRBV9; abundance: -; d_gene: TRBD2; CDR3aa: CASSASPWLAGNTGELFF; CDR3nt: TGTGCCAGCAGCGCCTCACCGTGGCTAGCGGGAAACACCGGGGAGCTGTTTTTT
j_gene: TRBJ1-2; v_gene: TRBV25-1; abundance: many; d_gene: -; CDR3aa: CASGNREIGGYGYTF; CDR3nt: TGTGCCAGTGGGAACAGGGAGATCGGAGGCTATGGCTACACCTTC
j_gene: TRBJ2-7; v_gene: TRBV7-2; abundance: few; d_gene: TRBD1; CDR3aa: CASSLPAGNRGASYEQYF; CDR3nt: TGTGCCAGCAGCTTACCCGCAGGGAACAGGGGAGCCTCCTACGAGCAGTACTTC
j_gene: TRBJ1-2; v_gene: TRBV28; abundance: -; d_gene: TRBD1; CDR3aa: CASSPPGTGGGYGYTF; CDR3nt: TGTGCCAGCAGTCCACCCGGGACAGGGGGCGGCTATGGCTACACCTTC
j_gene: TRBJ1-1; v_gene: TRBV18; abundance: -; d_gene: TRBD1; CDR3aa: CASSPLGQGTEAFF; CDR3nt: TGTGCCAGCTCACCACTGGGACAGGGGACTGAAGCTTTCTTT
j_gene: TRBJ1-1; v_gene: TRBV19; abundance: -; d_gene: TRBD1; CDR3aa: CASRRQGRLNTEAFF; CDR3nt: TGTGCCAGCAGGCGACAGGGGCGACTGAACACTGAAGCTTTCTTT